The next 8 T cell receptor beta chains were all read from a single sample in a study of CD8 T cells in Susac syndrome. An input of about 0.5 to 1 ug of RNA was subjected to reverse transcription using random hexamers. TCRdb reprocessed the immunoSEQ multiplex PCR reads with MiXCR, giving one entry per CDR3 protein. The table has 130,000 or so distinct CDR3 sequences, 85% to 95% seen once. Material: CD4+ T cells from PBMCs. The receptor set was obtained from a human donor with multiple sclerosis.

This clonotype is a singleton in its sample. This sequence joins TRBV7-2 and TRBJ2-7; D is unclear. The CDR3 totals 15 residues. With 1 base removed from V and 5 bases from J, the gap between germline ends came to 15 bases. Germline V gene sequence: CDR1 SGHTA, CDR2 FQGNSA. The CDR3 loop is CASSLGVPRAHEQYF. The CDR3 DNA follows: TGTGCCAGCAGCTTAGGTGTACCCCGCGCCCACGAGCAGTACTTC.

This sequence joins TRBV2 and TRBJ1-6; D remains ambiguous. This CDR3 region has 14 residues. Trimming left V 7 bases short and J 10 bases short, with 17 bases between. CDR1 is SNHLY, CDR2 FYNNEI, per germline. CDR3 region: CASTPALGVSPLHF. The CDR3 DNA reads TGTGCCAGCACCCCGGCGCTCGGGGTGTCACCCCTCCACTTT.

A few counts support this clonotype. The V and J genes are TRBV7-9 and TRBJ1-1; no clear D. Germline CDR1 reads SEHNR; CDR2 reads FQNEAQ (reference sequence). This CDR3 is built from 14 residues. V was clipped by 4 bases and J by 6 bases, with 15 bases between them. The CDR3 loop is CASSSDGWWAEAFF. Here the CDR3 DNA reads TGTGCCAGCAGCTCGGACGGTTGGTGGGCTGAAGCTTTCTTT. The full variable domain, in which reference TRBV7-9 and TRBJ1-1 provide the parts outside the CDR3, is DTGVSQNPRHKITKRGQNVTFRCDPISEHNRLYWYRQTLGQGPEFLTYFQNEAQLEKSRLLSDRFSAERPKGSFSTLEIQRTEQGDSAMYLCASSSDGWWAEAFFGQGTRLTVV.

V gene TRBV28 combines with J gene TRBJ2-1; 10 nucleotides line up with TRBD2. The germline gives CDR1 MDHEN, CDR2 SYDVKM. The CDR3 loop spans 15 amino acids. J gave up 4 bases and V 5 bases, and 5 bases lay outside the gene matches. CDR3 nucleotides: TGTGCCAGCAGTCCTAGCGGGAGAAGATACAATGAGCAGTTCTTC. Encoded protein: CASSPSGRRYNEQFF.

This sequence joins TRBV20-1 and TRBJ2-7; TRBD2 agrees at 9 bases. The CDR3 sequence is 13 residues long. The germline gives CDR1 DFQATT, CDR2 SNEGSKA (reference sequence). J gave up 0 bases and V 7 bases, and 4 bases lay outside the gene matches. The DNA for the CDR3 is TGCAGTGTTCAGCGGGGGGACTCCTACGAGCAGTACTTC. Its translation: CSVQRGDSYEQYF.

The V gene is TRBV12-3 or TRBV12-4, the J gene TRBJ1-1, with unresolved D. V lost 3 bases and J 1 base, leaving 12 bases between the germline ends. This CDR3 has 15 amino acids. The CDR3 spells CASSLAEPGNTEAFF. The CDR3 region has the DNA TGTGCCAGCAGTTTGGCCGAGCCCGGGAACACTGAAGCTTTCTTT.

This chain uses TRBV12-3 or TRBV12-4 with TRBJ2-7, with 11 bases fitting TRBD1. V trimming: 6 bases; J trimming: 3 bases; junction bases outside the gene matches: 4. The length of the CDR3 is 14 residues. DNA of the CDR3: TGTGCCAGCAGGCGGGGACAGGGGGACTACGAGCAGTACTTC. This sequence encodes CASRRGQGDYEQYF.

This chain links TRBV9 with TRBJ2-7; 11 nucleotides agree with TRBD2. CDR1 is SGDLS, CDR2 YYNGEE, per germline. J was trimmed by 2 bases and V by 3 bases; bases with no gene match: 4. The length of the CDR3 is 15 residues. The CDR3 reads CASSAGTSGPYEQYF. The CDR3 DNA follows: TGTGCCAGCAGCGCGGGGACTAGCGGTCCCTACGAGCAGTACTTC.